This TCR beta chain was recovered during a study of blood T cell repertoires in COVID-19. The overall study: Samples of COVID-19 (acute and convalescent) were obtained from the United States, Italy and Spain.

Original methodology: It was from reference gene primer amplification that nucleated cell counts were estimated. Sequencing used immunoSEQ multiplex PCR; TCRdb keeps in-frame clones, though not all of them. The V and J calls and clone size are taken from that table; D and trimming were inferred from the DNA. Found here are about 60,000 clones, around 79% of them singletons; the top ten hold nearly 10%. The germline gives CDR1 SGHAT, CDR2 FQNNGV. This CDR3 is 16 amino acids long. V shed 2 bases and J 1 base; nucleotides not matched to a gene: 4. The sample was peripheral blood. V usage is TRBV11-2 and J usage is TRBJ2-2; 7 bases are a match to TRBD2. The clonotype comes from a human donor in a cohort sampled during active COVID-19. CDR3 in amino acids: CASSLIGTKNTGELFF. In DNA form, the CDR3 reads TGTGCCAGCAGCTTAATAGGGACTAAGAACACCGGGGAGCTGTTTTTT.